This T cell receptor beta chain comes out of a study of cytomegalovirus exposure and HLA in healthy donors. Points from the study as a whole: TCR beta chains numbering more than 150 were designated cytomegalovirus-associated. CMV antigen specificity was confirmed in vitro for a few CMV-associated chains.

The germline CDR1 and CDR2 sequences are SGDLS and YYNGEE. CDR3 length: 21 residues. The J segment lost 0 bases and the V segment lost 1 base, leaving 17 bases of the junction unmatched. The PCR contained 60 Vbeta and 13 Jbeta primers. Repertoires were generated with immunoSEQ multiplex PCR, while TCRdb's copy carries only in-frame clones and drops some. The table records around 150,000 clones, more than 65% of them present only once. About this clone: Its specificity is unknown. The same CDR3 is also encoded by other DNA sequences in this sample.

This sequence joins TRBV9 and TRBJ1-5, with TRBD1 identical over 9 bases. The sequenced material came from PBMCs. The receptor comes from a man aged 45-65 years in good health and CMV-seropositive. The CDR3 loop is CASSVPNFTGGPPYSNQPQHF. The CDR3 DNA sequence: TGTGCCAGCAGCGTACCGAACTTTACAGGGGGCCCTCCTTATAGCAATCAGCCCCAGCATTTT.